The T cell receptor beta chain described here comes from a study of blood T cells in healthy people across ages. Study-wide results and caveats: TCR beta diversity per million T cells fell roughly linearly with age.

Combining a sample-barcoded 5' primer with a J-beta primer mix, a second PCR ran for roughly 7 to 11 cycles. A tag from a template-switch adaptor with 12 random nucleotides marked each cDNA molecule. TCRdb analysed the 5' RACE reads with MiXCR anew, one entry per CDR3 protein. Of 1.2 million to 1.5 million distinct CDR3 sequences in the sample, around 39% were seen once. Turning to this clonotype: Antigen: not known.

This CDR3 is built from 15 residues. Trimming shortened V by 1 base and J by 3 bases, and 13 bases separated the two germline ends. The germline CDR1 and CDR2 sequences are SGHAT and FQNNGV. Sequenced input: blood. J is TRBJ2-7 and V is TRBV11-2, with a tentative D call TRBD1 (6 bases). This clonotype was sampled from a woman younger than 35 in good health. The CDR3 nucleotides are TGTGCCAGCAGCTTAGCCAACAGGGAAAACTACGAGCAGTACTTC. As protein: CASSLANRENYEQYF.